This T cell receptor beta chain was documented in a study of cytomegalovirus exposure and HLA in healthy donors. Regarding the study as a whole: From TCR beta sequences, most subjects' HLA-A and HLA-B alleles were reportedly predicted accurately.

PCR primers comprised 60 Vbeta and 13 Jbeta primers. The method was immunoSEQ multiplex PCR; TCRdb's version includes in-frame clones alone and lacks a portion of them. This table has 80,000 to 90,000 clones, roughly 79% appearing once. The sample holds a few counts of this clone. Its antigen is as yet unknown. Trimming took off 5 bases at V and 1 base at J, with 8 bases between the two ends. This CDR3 has 13 amino acids. Germline CDR1 is SEHNR and CDR2 is FQNEAQ (reference sequence). The specimen was PBMCs. The V and J genes are TRBV7-9 and TRBJ1-1, with D uncertain. The sequence was collected from a woman aged 25 to 39 in good health and CMV-seronegative. CDR3 sequence reads: CASSPLSNTEAFF. CDR3 DNA sequence: TGTGCCAGCAGCCCCCTCTCGAACACTGAAGCTTTCTTT.